Presented here are 19 T cell receptor beta chains from one specimen sequenced in a study of shared clonotypes between healthy human individuals. Terminally differentiated effector memory CD45RA+ cells were excluded from the naive CD8 cells, which were CD45RO-negative and positively selected for CCR7. Libraries were prepared by immunoSEQ multiplex PCR; TCRdb keeps only in-frame clonotypes and omits some of them. There are about 580,000 clones in the sample; 98% occur only once, and approximately 0.33% lies in the top ten. What was sequenced was naive CD8+ T cells sorted from blood. The source of these receptors is a man aged 25-45 years in good health.

The V and J genes are TRBV9 and TRBJ1-1, with D uncertain. The germline V and J ends were trimmed by 6 bases and 1 base, with 10 bases remaining between them. The CDR3 has 13 residues. In germline, CDR1 is SGDLS, CDR2 YYNGEE. CDR3 sequence: CASTLGPNTEAFF. As DNA, the CDR3 is TGTGCCAGCACCCTCGGTCCGAACACTGAAGCTTTCTTT.

The J gene is TRBJ2-1, the V gene TRBV7-9; D is uncertain. This CDR3 is 16 amino acids long. The V end was cut by 6 bases, the J end by 8 bases, with 23 bases between. Germline CDR1 reads SEHNR; CDR2 reads FQNEAQ (reference sequence). As DNA, the CDR3 is TGTGCCAGCAGTCTTCCTCCGGCTAGTGTTGGTCATGAGCAGTTCTTC. Translation: CASSLPPASVGHEQFF.

The rearrangement uses TRBV11-2 and TRBJ2-3; the match to TRBD2 covers 11 bases. Germline V gene data show CDR1 as SGHAT and CDR2 as FQNNGV. The CDR3 contains 17 residues. With 1 base clipped from V and 0 bases from J, the junction kept 3 bases outside the gene matches. CDR3 sequence (DNA): TGTGCCAGCAGCTTAGGACTAGCGGGGCTAAGCACAGATACGCAGTATTTT. This sequence encodes CASSLGLAGLSTDTQYF.

The chain uses TRBV4-1 and TRBJ2-7, with 7 bases identical to TRBD2. Germline-derived CDR1 and CDR2 are MGHRA and YSYEKL. The CDR3 covers 17 residues. Trimming took 0 bases from V and 3 from J; bases not matched to a gene: 11. The CDR3 region has the DNA TGCGCCAGCAGCCAAGATCTCGGGGAGCGGGGATACTACGAGCAGTACTTC. Translated: CASSQDLGERGYYEQYF.

The CDR3 nucleotides read TGTGCCAGCAGTACGACCGAGAGTGGAGATACGCAGTATTTT. It specifies CASSTTESGDTQYF. The rearrangement uses TRBV6-6 and TRBJ2-3; D is unclear. Germline V gene lookup returns CDR1 MNHNY and CDR2 SVGAGI (reference sequence). Trimming left V 5 bases short and J 5 bases short, with 14 bases between. The CDR3 has 14 amino acids.

The chain recombines TRBV15 with TRBJ1-5; D is perhaps TRBD1 (6 bases). The ends were cut back, 0 bases at V and 7 bases at J, with 13 bases in the middle. Looked up from germline, CDR1 is LNHNV and CDR2 is YYDKDF (reference sequence). The CDR3 loop spans 15 amino acids. The CDR3 sequence: CATSRDTGGWQPQHF. The CDR3 DNA reads as TGTGCCACCAGCAGAGATACGGGGGGCTGGCAGCCCCAGCATTTT.

V usage is TRBV7-9 and J usage is TRBJ2-3; 11 positions agree with TRBD2. Germline CDR1 and CDR2: SEHNR and FQNEAQ (reference sequence). The length of the CDR3 is 15 residues. Germline trimming cut 10 bases from V and 3 bases from J; bases unmatched to any gene: 9. This chain's CDR3 is CATLNSGRGTDTQYF. The CDR3 bases are TGTGCCACCCTAAATAGCGGGAGGGGGACAGATACGCAGTATTTT.

This clone has a single count. The chain carries TRBV5-6 and TRBJ2-3; possibly TRBD2 for D (5 bases). Germline CDR1 SGHDT, CDR2 YYEEEE. Trimming stripped 3 bases from V and 10 bases from J, with 12 bases between. The length of the CDR3 is 12 residues. The chain's CDR3 is CASSSDPEAQYF. CDR3 nucleotide sequence: TGTGCCAGCAGCTCTGACCCGGAGGCGCAGTATTTT.

For this clone: Within the sample, other DNA sequences also encode this same CDR3. This chain joins TRBV27 and TRBJ2-2; a possible D gene is TRBD2 (6 bases). Germline assignment: CDR1 MNHEY and CDR2 SMNVEV (reference sequence). This CDR3 contains 14 residues. V lost 0 bases, J lost 4 bases, and 6 bases lay in between. CDR3 sequence reads: CASSLSRGTGELFF. In DNA, the CDR3 is TGTGCCAGCAGTTTATCGCGGGGCACCGGGGAGCTGTTTTTT.

The genes are TRBV9 and TRBJ2-7, with 7 bases fitting TRBD2. Looked up from germline, CDR1 is SGDLS and CDR2 is YYNGEE. The CDR3 length is 16 residues. The V and J ends lost 3 bases and 3 bases, in that order; junction bases with no gene match: 12. The CDR3 sequence is CASSAQERDPLYEQYF. The DNA for the CDR3 is TGTGCCAGCAGCGCCCAAGAGCGGGATCCCCTCTACGAGCAGTACTTC.

This chain uses TRBV6-5 with TRBJ2-7, with a possible D match to TRBD2 (6 bases). The CDR3 is 13 residues long. The V end was cut by 6 bases, the J end by 1 base, with 10 bases between. Germline V lookup: CDR1 MNHEY, CDR2 SVGAGI. CDR3 DNA: TGTGCCAGCAGGAACGGGGGTTCCTACGAGCAGTACTTC. Protein product: CASRNGGSYEQYF.

The J gene is TRBJ1-1, the V gene TRBV4-1; unclear D gene. Germline lookup yields CDR1 MGHRA and CDR2 YSYEKL. This CDR3 has 12 amino acids. V lost 5 bases, J lost 7 bases, and 11 bases lay in between. The CDR3 is CASSFTGIEAFF. The CDR3 DNA reads TGCGCCAGCAGCTTTACCGGGATTGAAGCTTTCTTT.

This chain links TRBV6-5 with TRBJ2-7, with 8 bases lining up with TRBD2. The CDR3 length is 16 residues. The J segment lost 2 bases and the V segment lost 0 bases, leaving 6 bases of the junction unmatched. Germline loops: CDR1 MNHEY, CDR2 SVGAGI. CDR3 in amino acids: CASSYSPGRGAYEQYF. CDR3 nucleotide sequence: TGTGCCAGCAGTTACTCGCCCGGGCGGGGGGCCTACGAGCAGTACTTC.

The gene calls are TRBV18 and TRBJ2-2, with 8 bases aligning to TRBD2. This CDR3 is built from 15 residues. Germline V CDR1 and CDR2: KGHSH, LQKENI. With 5 bases clipped from V and 5 bases from J, the junction kept 7 bases outside the gene matches. CDR3 nucleotides: TGTGCCAGCTCAGGGAGCGGGAGTGCAACCGGGGAGCTGTTTTTT. This encodes CASSGSGSATGELFF.

This chain links TRBV7-9 with TRBJ2-1; TRBD2 agrees at 12 bases. J lost 7 bases, V lost 5 bases, and 9 bases had no gene match. Germline CDR1 and CDR2: SEHNR and FQNEAQ (reference sequence). The CDR3 has 16 amino acids. The CDR3, as DNA: TGTGCCAGCAGCCCTCCGGGACTAGCGGGTGAAAATGAGCAGTTCTTC. Protein: CASSPPGLAGENEQFF. The full variable domain, its missing parts supplied by reference TRBV7-9 and TRBJ2-1, is DTGVSQNPRHKITKRGQNVTFRCDPISEHNRLYWYRQTLGQGPEFLTYFQNEAQLEKSRLLSDRFSAERPKGSFSTLEIQRTEQGDSAMYLCASSPPGLAGENEQFFGPGTRLTVL.

The chain employs TRBV7-9 and TRBJ2-5; D is undetermined. Trimming took off 1 base at V and 5 bases at J, with 8 bases between the two ends. Germline assignment: CDR1 SEHNR and CDR2 FQNEAQ (reference sequence). The CDR3 totals 13 residues. The CDR3 nucleotides are TGTGCCAGCAGCTTAGAGGCCGGGGAGACCCAGTACTTC. Translating it yields CASSLEAGETQYF.

This chain connects TRBV5-4 to TRBJ2-1, with 7 bases identical to TRBD2. Germline lookup yields CDR1 SGHNT and CDR2 YYREEE (reference sequence). The CDR3 is 13 residues long. J lost 6 bases, V lost 5 bases, and 5 bases had no gene match. The CDR3 region has the DNA TGTGCCAGCAGGTCGACTAGCAGCAATGAGCAGTTCTTC. Its protein product is CASRSTSSNEQFF.

The J gene is TRBJ2-1, the V gene TRBV30; 8 bases are shared with TRBD2. Germline CDR1 GTSNPN, CDR2 SVGIG (reference sequence). The CDR3 covers 15 residues. V gave up 1 base and J gave up 6 bases; unmatched junction bases: 8. CDR3 sequence reads: CAWSAGLALINEQFF. The CDR3 DNA reads as TGTGCCTGGAGTGCAGGACTAGCTTTGATCAATGAGCAGTTCTTC.

This chain links TRBV28 with TRBJ2-5, with 8 nucleotides matching TRBD1. Per germline, CDR1 MDHEN and CDR2 SYDVKM. V was clipped by 5 bases and J by 2 bases; unmatched bases: 4. CDR3 length equals 14 residues. CDR3 sequence: CASSSGQGQETQYF. The CDR3, as DNA: TGTGCCAGCAGTAGCGGACAGGGACAAGAGACCCAGTACTTC.